Shown below are 9 T cell receptor beta chains from a single sample sequenced in a study of T-cell memory formation after mild COVID-19. TCRdb redid the calling of the 5' RACE reads with MiXCR, one entry per CDR3 protein. The sample yields a few hundred thousand distinct CDR3 sequences, 13% to 15% seen once. Sequenced input: PBMCs or a T cell subset sorted from them (not recorded which). These receptors were obtained from a young man who had mild COVID-19 (a few samples of this study predate the infection). Cell type and time point are not known.

This clonotype was observed a few times. The chain links TRBV5-5 to TRBJ1-2; possible D gene TRBD1, 6 bases. With 0 bases removed from V and 0 bases from J, the gap between germline ends came to 15 bases. The germline gives CDR1 SGHKS, CDR2 YYEKEE (reference sequence). The CDR3 covers 17 residues. The CDR3, as DNA: TGTGCCAGCAGCTTGGATAGGGGGACGGGAGCTAACTATGGCTACACCTTC. It translates to CASSLDRGTGANYGYTF.

This clonotype has just a few counts. The chain joins TRBV5-1 to TRBJ1-3; D gene uncertain. This CDR3 comprises 15 residues. Trimming removed 4 bases at V and 4 bases at J, with 15 bases between. Germline V gene sequence: CDR1 SGHRS, CDR2 YFSETQ. Written as DNA, the CDR3 is TGCGCCAGCAGCATCGGACCATCTTCAGGAAACACCATATATTTT. It codes for CASSIGPSSGNTIYF.

This clonotype occurred a few times. This sequence joins TRBV4-3 and TRBJ2-3; 14 bases are shared with TRBD2. Germline V gene data show CDR1 as LGHNA and CDR2 as YSLEER. V was pared by 4 bases and J by 1 base, with 4 bases of the junction left unmatched. The CDR3 sequence is 17 residues long. The CDR3 loop is CASSPGLAGGGTDTQYF. CDR3 coding DNA: TGCGCCAGCAGCCCAGGACTAGCGGGGGGCGGCACAGATACGCAGTATTTT.

The J gene is TRBJ1-2, the V gene TRBV5-5; TRBD1 might be the D (6 bases). Germline lookup yields CDR1 SGHKS and CDR2 YYEKEE (reference sequence). Trimming shortened V by 4 bases and J by 4 bases, and 17 bases separated the two germline ends. The CDR3 spans 15 residues. The CDR3 DNA follows: TGTGCCAGCAGCCCCGGGGTTCGGGGGGCCTATGGCTACACCTTC. Its translation is CASSPGVRGAYGYTF.

J is TRBJ2-3 and V is TRBV15; TRBD2 is a possible D gene (6 bases). CDR3 length equals 16 residues. Trimming cost V 3 bases and J 4 bases, with 17 bases left between them. Per germline, CDR1 LNHNV and CDR2 YYDKDF (reference sequence). The CDR3 is CATSSGRSSAADTQYF. DNA of the CDR3: TGTGCCACCAGCAGTGGTCGGTCTAGCGCGGCAGATACGCAGTATTTT.

The chain links TRBV11-2 to TRBJ2-1, with 10 bases fitting TRBD2. CDR3 size: 19 residues. Germline V gene lookup returns CDR1 SGHAT and CDR2 FQNNGV. The V gene end was trimmed by 5 bases and the J gene end by 0 bases; junction bases not matched to a gene: 13. This chain's CDR3 is CASSPWGLAGASSYNEQFF. The CDR3 bases are TGTGCCAGCAGCCCCTGGGGGCTAGCGGGGGCCAGCTCCTACAATGAGCAGTTCTTC.

The chain has TRBV20-1 and TRBJ1-2; 9 bases agree with TRBD1. Trimming took 1 base from V and 4 from J; bases not matched to a gene: 4. Germline CDR1 DFQATT, CDR2 SNEGSKA (reference sequence). The CDR3 totals 14 residues. The CDR3: CSARVDRGSYGYTF. The CDR3 DNA reads as TGCAGTGCTAGAGTGGACAGGGGTAGCTATGGCTACACCTTC.

The rearrangement links TRBV6-2 or TRBV6-3 to TRBJ2-2; 7 nucleotides align to TRBD1. CDR3 length: 13 residues. V shed 6 bases and J 7 bases; nucleotides not matched to a gene: 5. Germline V gives CDR1 MNHEY, CDR2 SVGEGT. The CDR3 coding sequence is TGTGCCAGCAGATATGGACAGGTCGGGGAGCTGTTTTTT. Translating gives CASRYGQVGELFF.

This clonotype has only a few counts. The chain couples TRBV20-1 to TRBJ1-5, with D unclear. Germline V gene sequence: CDR1 DFQATT, CDR2 SNEGSKA (reference sequence). Trimming pared 6 bases from V and 1 base from J, leaving 7 bases between. This CDR3 has 12 amino acids. Here the CDR3 DNA reads TGCAGTGCCCCCGGGAGCAATCAGCCCCAGCATTTT. Its protein product is CSAPGSNQPQHF.